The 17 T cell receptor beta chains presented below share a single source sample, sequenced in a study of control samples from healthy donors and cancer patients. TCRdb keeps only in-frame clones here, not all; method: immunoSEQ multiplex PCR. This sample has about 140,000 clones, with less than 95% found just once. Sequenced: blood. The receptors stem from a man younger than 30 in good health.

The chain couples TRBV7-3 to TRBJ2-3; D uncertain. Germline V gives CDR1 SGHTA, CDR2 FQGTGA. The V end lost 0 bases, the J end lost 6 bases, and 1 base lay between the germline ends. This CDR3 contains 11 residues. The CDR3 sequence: CASSLTDTQYF. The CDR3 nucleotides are TGTGCCAGCAGCTTAACCGATACGCAGTATTTT. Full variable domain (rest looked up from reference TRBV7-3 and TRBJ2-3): GAGVSQTPSNKVTEKGKYVELRCDPISGHTALYWYRQSLGQGPEFLIYFQGTGAADDSGLPNDRFFAVRPEGSVSTLKIQRTERGDSAVYLCASSLTDTQYFGPGTRLTVL.

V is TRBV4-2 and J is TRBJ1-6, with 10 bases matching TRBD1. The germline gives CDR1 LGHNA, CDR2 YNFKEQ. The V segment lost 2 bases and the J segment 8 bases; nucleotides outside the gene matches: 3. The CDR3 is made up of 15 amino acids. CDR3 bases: TGTGCCAGCAGCCAATGGGACAGGGGTGATTCACCCCTCCACTTT. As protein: CASSQWDRGDSPLHF.

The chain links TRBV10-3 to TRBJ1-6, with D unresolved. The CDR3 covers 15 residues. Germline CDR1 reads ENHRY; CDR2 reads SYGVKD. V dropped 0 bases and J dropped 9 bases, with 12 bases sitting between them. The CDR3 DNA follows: TGTGCCATCAGTGAGTCGCTAGGTAGTCGTTCACCCCTCCACTTT. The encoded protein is CAISESLGSRSPLHF.

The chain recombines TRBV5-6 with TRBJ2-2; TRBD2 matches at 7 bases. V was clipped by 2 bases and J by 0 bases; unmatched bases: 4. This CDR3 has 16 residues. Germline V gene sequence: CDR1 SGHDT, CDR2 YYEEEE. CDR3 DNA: TGTGCCAGCAGCTTTATTGGGGGGGCGAACACCGGGGAGCTGTTTTTT. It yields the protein CASSFIGGANTGELFF.

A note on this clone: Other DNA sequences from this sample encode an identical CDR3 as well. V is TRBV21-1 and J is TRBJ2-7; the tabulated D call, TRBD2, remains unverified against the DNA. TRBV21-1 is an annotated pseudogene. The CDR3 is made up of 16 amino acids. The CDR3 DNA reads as TGTGCCAGCAGCAAAGAGGGGGGGAGGGCAGGTTCCGAGCAGTACTTC. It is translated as CASSKEGGRAGSEQYF.

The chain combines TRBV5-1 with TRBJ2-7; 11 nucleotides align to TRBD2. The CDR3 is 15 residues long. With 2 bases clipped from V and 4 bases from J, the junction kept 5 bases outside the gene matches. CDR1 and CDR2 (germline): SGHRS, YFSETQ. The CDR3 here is CASSFFSGGEYEQYF. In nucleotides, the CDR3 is TGCGCCAGCAGCTTCTTTAGCGGGGGGGAATACGAGCAGTACTTC.

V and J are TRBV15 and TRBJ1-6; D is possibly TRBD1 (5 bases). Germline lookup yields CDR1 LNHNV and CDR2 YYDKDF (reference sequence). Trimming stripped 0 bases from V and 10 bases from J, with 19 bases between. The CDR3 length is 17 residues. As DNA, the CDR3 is TGTGCCACCAGCAGAGATAGAACCGGGACGGTTATATCACCCCTCCACTTT. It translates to CATSRDRTGTVISPLHF.

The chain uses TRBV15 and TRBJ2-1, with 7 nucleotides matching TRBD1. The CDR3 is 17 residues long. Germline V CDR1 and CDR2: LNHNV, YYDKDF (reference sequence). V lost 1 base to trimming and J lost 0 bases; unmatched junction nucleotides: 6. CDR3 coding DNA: TGTGCCACCAGCAGAGCCCCGGGACAGAACTCCTACAATGAGCAGTTCTTC. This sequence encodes CATSRAPGQNSYNEQFF.

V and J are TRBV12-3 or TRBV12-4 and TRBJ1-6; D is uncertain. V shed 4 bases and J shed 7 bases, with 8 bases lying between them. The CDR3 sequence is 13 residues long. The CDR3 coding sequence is TGTGCCAGCAGTTCTCTCTTGAATTCACCCCTCCACTTT. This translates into CASSSLLNSPLHF.

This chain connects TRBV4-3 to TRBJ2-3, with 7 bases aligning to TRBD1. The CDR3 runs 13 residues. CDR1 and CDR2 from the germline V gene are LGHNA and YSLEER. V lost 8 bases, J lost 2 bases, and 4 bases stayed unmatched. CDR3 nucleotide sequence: TGCGCCAGCGGGACAGACTCCACAGATACGCAGTATTTT. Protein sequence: CASGTDSTDTQYF.

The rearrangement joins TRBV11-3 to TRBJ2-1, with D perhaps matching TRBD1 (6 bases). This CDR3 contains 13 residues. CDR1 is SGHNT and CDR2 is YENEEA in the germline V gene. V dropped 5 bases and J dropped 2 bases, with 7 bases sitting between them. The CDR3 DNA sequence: TGTGCCAGCAGCCGGGACACCTACAATGAGCAGTTCTTC. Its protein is CASSRDTYNEQFF.

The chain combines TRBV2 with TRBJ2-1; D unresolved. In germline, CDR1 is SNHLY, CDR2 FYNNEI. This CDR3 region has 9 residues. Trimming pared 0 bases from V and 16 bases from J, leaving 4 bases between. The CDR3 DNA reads TGTGCCAGCAGTGAAGCCTTATTCTTC. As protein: CASSEALFF.

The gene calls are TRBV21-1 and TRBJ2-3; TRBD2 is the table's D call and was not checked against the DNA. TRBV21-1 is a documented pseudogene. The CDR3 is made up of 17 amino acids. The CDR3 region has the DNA TGTGCCAGCAGAGAGCGGGGGGGCAGACCGGGGACAGATACGCAGTATTTT. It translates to CASRERGGRPGTDTQYF.

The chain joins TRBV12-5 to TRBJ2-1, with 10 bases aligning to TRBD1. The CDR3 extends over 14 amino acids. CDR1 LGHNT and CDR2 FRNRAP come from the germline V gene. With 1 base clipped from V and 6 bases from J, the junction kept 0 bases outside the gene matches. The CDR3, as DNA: TGTGCTAGTGGTTTGGGGACAGGGGGCAATGAGCAGTTCTTC. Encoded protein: CASGLGTGGNEQFF.

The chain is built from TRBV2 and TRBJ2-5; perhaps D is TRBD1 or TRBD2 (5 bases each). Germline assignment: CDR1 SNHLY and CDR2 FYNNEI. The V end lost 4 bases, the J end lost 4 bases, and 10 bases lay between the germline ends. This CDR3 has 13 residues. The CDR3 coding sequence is TGTGCCAGCAGTGGGGGGTTACTAGAGACCCAGTACTTC. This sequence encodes CASSGGLLETQYF.

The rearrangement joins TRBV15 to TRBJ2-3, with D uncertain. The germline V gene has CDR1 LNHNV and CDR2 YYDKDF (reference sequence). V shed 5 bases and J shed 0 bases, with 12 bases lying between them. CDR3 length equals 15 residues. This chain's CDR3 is CATSVGTSSTDTQYF. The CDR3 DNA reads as TGTGCCACCAGCGTCGGTACCTCTAGCACAGATACGCAGTATTTT.

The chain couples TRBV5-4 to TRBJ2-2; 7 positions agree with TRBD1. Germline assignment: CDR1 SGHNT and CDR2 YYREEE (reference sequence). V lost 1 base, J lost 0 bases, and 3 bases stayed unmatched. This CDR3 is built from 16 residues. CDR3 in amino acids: CASSLQQGANTGELFF. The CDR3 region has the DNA TGTGCCAGCAGCTTGCAGCAGGGGGCGAACACCGGGGAGCTGTTTTTT.